This passage covers 27 T cell receptor beta chains from one sample sequenced in a study of T cell repertoires in cytomegalovirus infection. A single record per CDR3 protein comes from TCRdb applying MiXCR to the reads. There are roughly 230,000 distinct CDR3 sequences in the sample; roughly an eighth occur only once, and around 1.6% lies in the top ten. Sequencing was performed on PBMCs. All receptors derive from a human donor in good health (CMV status not recorded). Some clones in this sample may be carry-over from other donors' samples.

This clonotype was counted many times. V is TRBV12-3 or TRBV12-4 and J is TRBJ2-1, with D uncertain. CDR3 length: 12 amino acids. Trimming pared 3 bases from V and 5 bases from J, leaving 5 bases between. CDR3 sequence (DNA): TGTGCCAGCAGTTTGTCCCACAATGAGCAGTTCTTC. Amino acid sequence: CASSLSHNEQFF.

This clonotype came up a few times. The chain is built from TRBV9 and TRBJ2-4; D perhaps matches TRBD2 (5 bases). Germline V CDR1 and CDR2: SGDLS, YYNGEE. The CDR3 is 14 amino acids. V was clipped by 4 bases and J by 1 base, with 9 bases between them. Here the CDR3 reads CASSSRTAKNIQYF. CDR3 sequence (DNA): TGTGCCAGCAGCTCCCGGACTGCCAAAAACATTCAGTACTTC. Full variable domain (missing parts from reference TRBV9 and TRBJ2-4): DSGVTQTPKHLITATGQRVTLRCSPRSGDLSVYWYQQSLDQGLQFLIQYYNGEERAKGNILERFSAQQFPDLHSELNLSSLELGDSALYFCASSSRTAKNIQYFGAGTRLSVL.

This clonotype was recorded many times. The rearrangement links TRBV7-2 to TRBJ1-3; D not resolved. CDR3 length: 14 amino acids. Trimming removed 1 base from V and 0 bases from J, with 4 bases in between. The germline V gene encodes CDR1 SGHTA and CDR2 FQGNSA. This CDR3 is CASSLGFSGNTIYF. In nucleotides, the CDR3 is TGTGCCAGCAGCTTAGGGTTCTCTGGAAACACCATATATTTT.

This clonotype was detected many times. This chain connects TRBV7-2 to TRBJ2-7; D is ambiguous. V was shortened by 3 bases and J by 5 bases, with 17 bases between the two germline ends. The CDR3 runs 15 residues. Per the germline V gene, CDR1 is SGHTA and CDR2 is FQGNSA. CDR3 DNA sequence: TGTGCCAGCAGCTTTAGTATTTCGGGTCGGGACGAGCAGTACTTC. Protein: CASSFSISGRDEQYF.

At least ten counts were recorded for this clonotype. The V and J genes are TRBV19 and TRBJ2-6; D remains ambiguous. With 7 bases removed from V and 0 bases from J, the gap between germline ends came to 13 bases. The germline V gene has CDR1 LNHDA and CDR2 SQIVND (reference sequence). CDR3 length: 16 amino acids. The CDR3 DNA is TGTGCCAGTACCCCGGGCGTAAGCTCTGGGGCCAACGTCCTGACTTTC. As protein: CASTPGVSSGANVLTF.

The chain employs TRBV5-1 and TRBJ2-3, with a weak D call TRBD1 (6 bases). This CDR3 comprises 14 residues. In germline, CDR1 is SGHRS, CDR2 YFSETQ. V was shortened by 0 bases and J by 3 bases, with 8 bases between the two germline ends. The CDR3 DNA reads TGCGCCAGCAGCTTGGAGGGGGTGACAGATACGCAGTATTTT. Its protein is CASSLEGVTDTQYF. The full variable domain, its missing parts supplied by reference TRBV5-1 and TRBJ2-3, is KAGVTQTPRYLIKTRGQQVTLSCSPISGHRSVSWYQQTPGQGLQFLFEYFSETQRNKGNFPGRFSGRQFSNSRSEMNVSTLELGDSALYLCASSLEGVTDTQYFGPGTRLTVL.

This clonotype was seen repeatedly, ten times or more. V gene TRBV7-8 combines with J gene TRBJ2-7, with 11 bases lining up with TRBD1. With 5 bases clipped from V and 7 bases from J, the junction kept 19 bases outside the gene matches. Germline CDR1 SGHVS, CDR2 FQNEAQ. The CDR3 is made up of 18 amino acids. CDR3 DNA: TGTGCCAGCAGCATACTCTCTTGGCCAGGACAGGGGGCGGGGGAGCAGTACTTC. Protein product: CASSILSWPGQGAGEQYF. The full variable domain, with the rest looked up from reference TRBV7-8 and TRBJ2-7, is GAGVSQSPRYKVAKRGQDVALRCDPISGHVSLFWYQQALGQGPEFLTYFQNEAQLDKSGLPSDRFFAERPEGSVSTLKIQRTQQEDSAVYLCASSILSWPGQGAGEQYFGPGTRLTVT.

This clonotype was found many times. The V call is TRBV20-1, the J call TRBJ1-2; possibly TRBD1 for D (6 bases). Germline V CDR1 and CDR2: DFQATT, SNEGSKA (reference sequence). This CDR3 comprises 15 residues. V lost 3 bases to trimming and J lost 0 bases, with 14 bases between them. CDR3 DNA: TGCAGTGCTAGTCCCCGGGACATTTCTAACTATGGCTACACCTTC. Encoded protein: CSASPRDISNYGYTF.

This clonotype was observed many times. This chain links TRBV7-2 with TRBJ1-2; no firm D call. This CDR3 is 14 amino acids long. CDR1 and CDR2 from the germline V gene are SGHTA and FQGNSA. Trimming took 0 bases from V and 7 from J, leaving 12 bases between them. The CDR3 sequence: CASSLATLSAGYTF. CDR3 nucleotide sequence: TGTGCCAGCAGCTTAGCCACCCTTTCGGCTGGCTACACCTTC.

Many counts were recorded for this clonotype. This chain links TRBV6-1 with TRBJ2-7; 8 bases are shared with TRBD1. The V and J ends lost 5 bases and 5 bases, in that order; junction bases with no gene match: 14. Germline loops: CDR1 MNHNS, CDR2 SASEGT. This CDR3 is built from 16 residues. CDR3 in amino acids: CASSYGAGGALDEQYF. The CDR3 bases are TGTGCCAGCAGTTATGGGGCAGGGGGCGCGTTGGACGAGCAGTACTTC.

This clonotype has at least ten counts. One end of the junction varies from germline; a read error may be responsible. The genes are TRBV28 and TRBJ1-2; D not certain. Germline lookup yields CDR1 MDHEN and CDR2 SYDVKM. This CDR3 has 13 residues. The CDR3 coding sequence is TGTGCCAGCAGTCTCATGATCAGCTATGGCTACGCCTTC. Its translation is CASSLMISYGYAF.

The table lists this clonotype with a few counts. The chain recombines TRBV15 with TRBJ2-1; 9 bases fit TRBD2. Germline values: CDR1 LNHNV, CDR2 YYDKDF (reference sequence). V shed 4 bases and J 4 bases; nucleotides not matched to a gene: 8. There are 16 residues in the CDR3. The DNA of the CDR3 is TGTGCCACCAGCACATGGAGGGCGGGAGGGTACAATGAGCAGTTCTTC. As protein: CATSTWRAGGYNEQFF. The full variable domain, in which reference TRBV15 and TRBJ2-1 provide the parts outside the CDR3, is DAMVIQNPRYQVTQFGKPVTLSCSQTLNHNVMYWYQQKSSQAPKLLFHYYDKDFNNEADTPDNFQSRRPNTSFCFLDIRSPGLGDTAMYLCATSTWRAGGYNEQFFGPGTRLTVL.

Ten or more counts support this clonotype. The J gene is TRBJ2-5, the V gene TRBV7-2; TRBD1 agrees at 7 bases. The CDR3 consists of 15 residues. Trimming removed 5 bases from V and 4 bases from J; junction bases left unmatched: 10. In germline, CDR1 is SGHTA, CDR2 FQGNSA. CDR3: CASSAYTGVGETQYF. The CDR3 bases are TGTGCCAGCAGCGCATATACAGGGGTAGGAGAGACCCAGTACTTC.

This clonotype was seen repeatedly, ten times or more. The rearrangement uses TRBV19 and TRBJ2-3, with D perhaps being TRBD1 or TRBD2 (5 bases each). Trimming removed 6 bases from V and 5 bases from J, with 18 bases in between. The CDR3 runs 15 residues. Germline CDR1 is LNHDA and CDR2 is SQIVND (reference sequence). CDR3 loop: CASRELGHGVDTQYF. CDR3 nucleotide sequence: TGTGCCAGTAGGGAGCTCGGACACGGGGTAGATACGCAGTATTTT.

This clonotype was picked up many times. This chain uses TRBV7-2 with TRBJ2-7, with D possibly TRBD2 on 6 matching bases. With 5 bases removed from V and 0 bases from J, the gap between germline ends came to 23 bases. The CDR3 covers 18 residues. Germline V gives CDR1 SGHTA, CDR2 FQGNSA. The CDR3 spells CASSRPPVNSGSSYEQYF. CDR3 nucleotide sequence: TGTGCCAGCAGCCGCCCTCCGGTAAATAGCGGCAGCTCCTACGAGCAGTACTTC.

The chain uses TRBV7-4 and TRBJ2-2; D gene ambiguous. The CDR3 contains 15 residues. Trimming pared 1 base from V and 8 bases from J, leaving 14 bases between. Looked up from germline, CDR1 is SGHVT and CDR2 is SQSDAQ. This chain's CDR3 is CASSLEGNPPGELFF. CDR3 nucleotides: TGTGCCAGCAGCTTAGAGGGAAACCCACCGGGGGAGCTGTTTTTT. Supplemented by reference TRBV7-4 and TRBJ2-2, the full variable domain reads GAGVSQSPRYKVAKRGRDVALRCDSISGHVTLYWYRQTLGQGSEVLTYSQSDAQRDKSGRPSGRFSAERPERSVSTLKIQRTEQGDSAVYLCASSLEGNPPGELFFGEGSRLTVL.

This clonotype was counted many times. V gene TRBV7-3 combines with J gene TRBJ2-3; perhaps TRBD1 as D (6 bases). CDR1 SGHTA and CDR2 FQGTGA come from the germline V gene. This CDR3 has 19 residues. The V gene lost 2 bases and the J gene lost 1 base, with 22 bases spanning the gap. The DNA of the CDR3 is TGTGCCAGCAGCTTAGGGTCGACAGGCTGGGAAAGCGGCACAGATACGCAGTATTTT. Translated, it gives CASSLGSTGWESGTDTQYF.

This clonotype appeared many times. This chain uses TRBV7-2 with TRBJ1-5; D call uncertain. CDR1 is SGHTA, CDR2 FQGNSA, per germline. The V end lost 4 bases, the J end lost 9 bases, and 10 bases lay between the germline ends. The CDR3 has 12 residues. In DNA form, the CDR3 reads TGTGCCAGCAGCTCTTATACGGGGCCCCAGCATTTT. The encoded protein is CASSSYTGPQHF. Full variable domain (remainder filled in from reference TRBV7-2 and TRBJ1-5): GAGVSQSPSNKVTEKGKDVELRCDPISGHTALYWYRQSLGQGLEFLIYFQGNSAPDKSGLPSDRFSAERTGGSVSTLTIQRTQQEDSAVYLCASSSYTGPQHFGDGTRLSIL.

This clonotype was detected ten times or more. This rearrangement joins TRBV5-5 to TRBJ1-1; no firm D call. CDR3 size: 17 residues. V shed 0 bases and J shed 1 base, with 16 bases lying between them. CDR1 is SGHKS, CDR2 YYEKEE, per germline (reference sequence). The CDR3 sequence: CASSLGVEADSNTEAFF. The CDR3 DNA sequence: TGTGCCAGCAGCTTGGGAGTTGAGGCGGACTCGAACACTGAAGCTTTCTTT.

This clonotype was observed at least ten times. The chain has TRBV7-2 and TRBJ2-7; 12 bases are a match to TRBD2. The CDR3 is 17 amino acids. The J segment lost 1 base and the V segment lost 5 bases, leaving 9 bases of the junction unmatched. Germline V gene data show CDR1 as SGHTA and CDR2 as FQGNSA. The CDR3 reads CASSVETSGSTSYEQYF. The CDR3 DNA reads as TGTGCCAGCAGCGTGGAGACTAGCGGGAGCACTTCCTACGAGCAGTACTTC.

The chain carries TRBV12-3 or TRBV12-4 and TRBJ1-1; D remains ambiguous. CDR3 size: 13 residues. V was shortened by 5 bases and J by 1 base, with 8 bases between the two germline ends. CDR3 region: CASSRVQNTEAFF. The CDR3 nucleotides read TGTGCCAGCAGTCGGGTCCAGAACACTGAAGCTTTCTTT.

This clonotype was found once. This chain uses TRBV2 with TRBJ2-1, with 9 positions matching TRBD2. V lost 6 bases and J lost 2; bases outside the gene matches: 11. Germline V gene data show CDR1 as SNHLY and CDR2 as FYNNEI. There are 17 residues in the CDR3. The CDR3 spells CASRRVAGANPYNEQFF. As DNA, the CDR3 is TGTGCCAGCAGGAGGGTAGCGGGGGCCAACCCCTACAATGAGCAGTTCTTC. The complete variable domain, with remaining parts taken from reference TRBV2 and TRBJ2-1, reads EPEVTQTPSHQVTQMGQEVILRCVPISNHLYFYWYRQILGQKVEFLVSFYNNEISEKSEIFDDQFSVERPDGSNFTLKIRSTKLEDSAMYFCASRRVAGANPYNEQFFGPGTRLTVL.

This clonotype was counted many times. The junction and the germline gene differ at one end; a read error may be behind it. The V call is TRBV7-3, the J call TRBJ1-1, with a weak D call TRBD1 (6 bases). CDR3 length: 13 residues. The V gene's germline CDR1 is SGHTA and CDR2 FQGTGA. The CDR3 sequence is CASSTGGTPESVF. DNA of the CDR3: TGTGCCAGCAGCACGGGTGGGACACCGGAAAGTGTCTTT.

This clonotype showed up many times. This rearrangement joins TRBV6-6 to TRBJ1-5, with a tentative D call TRBD1 (5 bases). V dropped 7 bases and J dropped 0 bases, with 13 bases sitting between them. Germline V gene lookup returns CDR1 MNHNY and CDR2 SVGAGI (reference sequence). The CDR3 runs to 15 residues. The CDR3 nucleotides read TGTGCCAGCACCCAGGGACGGAATAGCAATCAGCCCCAGCATTTT. Protein sequence: CASTQGRNSNQPQHF.

This clonotype was observed many times. One end of the junction fails to match germline, which may point to a read error. The V and J genes are TRBV7-3 and TRBJ2-3, with TRBD2 identical over 9 bases. The germline CDR1 and CDR2 sequences are SGHTA and FQGTGA. This CDR3 is 17 amino acids long. Written as DNA, the CDR3 is TGTGCCAGCAGTTTAAGACAAGGGGGACTAGCTACAGATACGCAGTATTTT. This gives the protein CASSLRQGGLATDTQYF. Full variable domain (rest looked up from reference TRBV7-3 and TRBJ2-3): GAGVSQTPSNKVTEKGKYVELRCDPISGHTALYWYRQSLGQGPEFLIYFQGTGAADDSGLPNDRFFAVRPEGSVSTLKIQRTERGDSAVYLCASSLRQGGLATDTQYFGPGTRLTVL.

This clonotype was seen at least ten times. The rearrangement uses TRBV7-2 and TRBJ1-4; D is unclear. This CDR3 comprises 17 residues. Trimming shortened V by 3 bases and J by 7 bases, and 21 bases separated the two germline ends. Germline CDR1 reads SGHTA; CDR2 reads FQGNSA. In DNA form, the CDR3 reads TGTGCCAGCAGCTTTTCTCGTCAAGGGAGTAGTGGTGAAAAACTGTTTTTT. Its translation is CASSFSRQGSSGEKLFF.

The sample holds many counts of this clonotype. This chain connects TRBV19 to TRBJ1-5; 7 bases are a match to TRBD1. V trimming: 9 bases; J trimming: 7 bases; junction bases outside the gene matches: 15. Per the germline V gene, CDR1 is LNHDA and CDR2 is SQIVND (reference sequence). The CDR3 covers 15 residues. CDR3 in DNA: TGTGCCAGCCGTTTTGAAACAGGGGTAGGGCAGCCCCAGCATTTT. Protein sequence: CASRFETGVGQPQHF.